This T cell receptor beta chain was recovered during a study of blood T cell repertoires in COVID-19. On the study more broadly: Collection of acute and convalescent COVID-19 samples took place in the United States, Italy and Spain. In each case, the material was cDNA or gDNA derived from T cells, B-cell-depleted T cells, or PBMCs.

Libraries were prepared by immunoSEQ multiplex PCR; TCRdb keeps only in-frame clonotypes and omits some of them. Found here are some 330,000 clones, more than 85% of them singletons; the top ten hold about 18%. Participants spanned ages about 18 to 90 years and resided in 20 to 30 US areas. Sequencing input: PBMCs or T cells enriched from blood (not recorded which). The sequence derives from a woman in her 30s who had recovered from COVID-19.

The CDR3 DNA is TGTGCCAGCAGCGCCGGACAGGGGGCAGGTGAAAAACTGTTTTTT. This encodes CASSAGQGAGEKLFF. The chain links TRBV9 to TRBJ1-4; TRBD1 aligns across 11 bases. Germline CDR1 reads SGDLS; CDR2 reads YYNGEE. This CDR3 is 15 amino acids long. The J segment lost 7 bases and the V segment lost 3 bases, leaving 5 bases of the junction unmatched.